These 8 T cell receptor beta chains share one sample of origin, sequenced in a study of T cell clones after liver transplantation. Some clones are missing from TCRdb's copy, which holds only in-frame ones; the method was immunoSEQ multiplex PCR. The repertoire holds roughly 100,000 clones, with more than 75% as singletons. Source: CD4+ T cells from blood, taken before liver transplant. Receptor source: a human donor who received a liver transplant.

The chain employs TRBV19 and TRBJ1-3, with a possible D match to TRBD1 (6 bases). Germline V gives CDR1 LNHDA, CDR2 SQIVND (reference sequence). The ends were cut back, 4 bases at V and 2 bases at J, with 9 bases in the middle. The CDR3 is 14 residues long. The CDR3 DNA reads TGTGCCAGTAGTAGAACAGGGACTGGAAACACCATATATTTT. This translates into CASSRTGTGNTIYF.

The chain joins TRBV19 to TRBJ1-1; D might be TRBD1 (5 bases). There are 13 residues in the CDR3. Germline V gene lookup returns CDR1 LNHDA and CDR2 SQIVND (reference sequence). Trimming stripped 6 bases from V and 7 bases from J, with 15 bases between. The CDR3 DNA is TGTGCCAGTAGGGGGTCCCAAAGGGGTGAAGCTTTCTTT. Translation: CASRGSQRGEAFF.

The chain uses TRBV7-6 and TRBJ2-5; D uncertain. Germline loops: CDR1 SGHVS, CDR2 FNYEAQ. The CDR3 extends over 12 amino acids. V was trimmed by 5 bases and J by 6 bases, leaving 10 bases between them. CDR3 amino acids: CASSPRRKTQYF. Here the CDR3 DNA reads TGTGCCAGCAGCCCCCGAAGGAAGACCCAGTACTTC.

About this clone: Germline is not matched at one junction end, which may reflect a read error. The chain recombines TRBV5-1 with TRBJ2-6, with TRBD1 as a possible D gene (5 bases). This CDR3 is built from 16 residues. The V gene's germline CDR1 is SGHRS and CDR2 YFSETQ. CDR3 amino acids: CASSLGAASGADVLTF. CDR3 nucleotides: TGCGCCAGCAGCTTGGGCGCGGCATCTGGGGCCGACGTCCTGACTTTC.

The CDR3, as DNA: TGTGCCAGCAGTTTCCCTAGCGGGCTGAATGAGCAGTTCTTC. This translates into CASSFPSGLNEQFF. This chain joins TRBV28 and TRBJ2-1; 8 bases map to TRBD2. The CDR3 sequence is 14 residues long. Unmatched junction bases numbered 5, after V lost 3 bases and J lost 7 bases. Germline V gene data show CDR1 as MDHEN and CDR2 as SYDVKM. Together with reference TRBV28 and TRBJ2-1, the CDR3 gives the full variable domain: DVKVTQSSRYLVKRTGEKVFLECVQDMDHENMFWYRQDPGLGLRLIYFSYDVKMKEKGDIPEGYSVSREKKERFSLILESASTNQTSMYLCASSFPSGLNEQFFGPGTRLTVL.

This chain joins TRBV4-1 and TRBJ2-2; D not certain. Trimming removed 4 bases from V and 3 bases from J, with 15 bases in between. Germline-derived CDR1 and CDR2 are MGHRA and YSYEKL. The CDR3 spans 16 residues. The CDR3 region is CASSRPSFADTGELFF. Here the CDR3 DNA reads TGCGCCAGCAGCCGCCCCTCCTTTGCGGACACCGGGGAGCTGTTTTTT.

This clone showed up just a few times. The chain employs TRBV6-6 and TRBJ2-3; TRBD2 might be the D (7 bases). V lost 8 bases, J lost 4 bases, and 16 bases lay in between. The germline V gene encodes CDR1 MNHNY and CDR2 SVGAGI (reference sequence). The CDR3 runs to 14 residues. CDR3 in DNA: TGTGCCAGCGGGGAGGGGGGGCATGCAGATACGCAGTATTTT. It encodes CASGEGGHADTQYF.

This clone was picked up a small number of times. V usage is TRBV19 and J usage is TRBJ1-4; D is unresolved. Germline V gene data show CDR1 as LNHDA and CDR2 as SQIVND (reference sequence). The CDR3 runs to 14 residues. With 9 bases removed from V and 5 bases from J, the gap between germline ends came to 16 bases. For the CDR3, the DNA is TGTGCCAGCGGAGAGTCAGCCGGGAATGAAAAACTGTTTTTT. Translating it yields CASGESAGNEKLFF.